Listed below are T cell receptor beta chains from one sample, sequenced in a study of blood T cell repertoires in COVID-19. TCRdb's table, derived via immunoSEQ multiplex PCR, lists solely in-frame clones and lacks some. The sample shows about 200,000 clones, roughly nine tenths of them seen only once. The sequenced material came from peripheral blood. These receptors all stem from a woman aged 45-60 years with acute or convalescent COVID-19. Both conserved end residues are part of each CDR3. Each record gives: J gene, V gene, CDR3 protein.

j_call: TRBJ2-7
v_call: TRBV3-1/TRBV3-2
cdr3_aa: CASSQTSIPDEQYF

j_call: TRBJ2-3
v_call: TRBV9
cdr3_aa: CASSLGYSTDTQYF

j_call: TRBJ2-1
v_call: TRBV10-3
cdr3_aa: CAASGTGDNEQFF

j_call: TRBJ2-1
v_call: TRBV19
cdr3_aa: CASSMSPHLVSSYNEQFF

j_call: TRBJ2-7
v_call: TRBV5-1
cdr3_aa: CASSNKRDRGPTYEQYF

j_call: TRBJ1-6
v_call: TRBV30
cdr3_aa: CAWTGEASPLHF

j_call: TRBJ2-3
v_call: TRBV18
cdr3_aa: CASSQLTSTDTQYF

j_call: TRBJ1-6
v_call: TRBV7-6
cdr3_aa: CASSRGQPNSPLHF

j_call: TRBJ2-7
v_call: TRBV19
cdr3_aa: CASSSRTGSYEQYF

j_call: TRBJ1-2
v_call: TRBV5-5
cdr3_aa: CASSLGGQGVYGYTF